Each of the 26 T cell receptor beta chains below was sequenced from the same sample in a study of blood T cell repertoires in COVID-19. This table comes from immunoSEQ multiplex PCR, and its TCRdb copy is limited to in-frame clones, with some not included. The sample yields roughly 280,000 clones, roughly 84% seen once. Material for sequencing was peripheral blood. These receptors came from a man in his 60s with acute or convalescent COVID-19.

As for this clone: The sample contains more than one DNA sequence encoding this CDR3. The gene calls are TRBV5-8 and TRBJ2-5; a weak D match, TRBD1 (6 bases). V was cut by 4 bases and J by 2 bases, with 15 bases left in between. The CDR3 runs 15 residues. The germline CDR1 and CDR2 sequences are SGHTS and YDEGEE. CDR3 coding DNA: TGTGCCAGCAGCCCGGGACAACCGTATCAAGAGACCCAGTACTTC. Its protein product is CASSPGQPYQETQYF.

V usage is TRBV11-2 and J usage is TRBJ2-5; D is possibly TRBD2 (6 bases). This CDR3 spans 15 amino acids. With 5 bases removed from V and 1 base from J, the gap between germline ends came to 14 bases. Germline lookup yields CDR1 SGHAT and CDR2 FQNNGV. The chain's CDR3 is CASSPLRGTQETQYF. CDR3 DNA sequence: TGTGCCAGCAGCCCTCTACGGGGGACCCAAGAGACCCAGTACTTC.

The chain uses TRBV28 and TRBJ1-5; the D gene is possibly TRBD1 (5 bases). Germline CDR1 reads MDHEN; CDR2 reads SYDVKM. The V end was cut by 2 bases, the J end by 4 bases, with 9 bases between. The CDR3 loop spans 14 amino acids. The CDR3 spells CASSLERGNQPQHF. CDR3 coding DNA: TGTGCCAGCAGTTTAGAGCGGGGGAATCAGCCCCAGCATTTT.

This clone was seen only a few times. The chain is built from TRBV7-6 and TRBJ2-7, with 9 bases lining up with TRBD1. There are 15 residues in the CDR3. CDR1 SGHVS and CDR2 FNYEAQ come from the germline V gene. With V trimmed by 1 base and J by 2 bases, 3 bases remained unmatched. The CDR3 nucleotides are TGTGCCAGCAGCTTAGGACGACAGGGGGCCTACGAGCAGTACTTC. Its translation: CASSLGRQGAYEQYF.

This clone is a singleton in its sample. This chain links TRBV21-1 with TRBJ2-7; the table gives TRBD1 as D, unverified against the DNA. TRBV21-1 is described as a pseudogene. The CDR3 spans 19 residues. The DNA for the CDR3 is TGTGCCAGCATAGCGCCTAAAAAGCGTCGGGACAGGGCCCTCTACGAGCAGTACTTC. This encodes CASIAPKKRRDRALYEQYF.

The V gene is TRBV3-1 (or the pseudogene TRBV3-2), the J gene TRBJ2-3; TRBD1 matches at 7 bases. J lost 2 bases, V lost 4 bases, and 6 bases had no gene match. Germline CDR1 and CDR2: LGHDT and YNNKEL (reference sequence). This CDR3 region has 15 residues. CDR3 sequence (DNA): TGTGCCAGCAGCCCCACAGGGGTCTACACAGATACGCAGTATTTT. Protein product: CASSPTGVYTDTQYF.

A note on this clone: Relative to the germline gene, one junction end is altered; a read error may explain this. The rearrangement joins TRBV5-8 to TRBJ1-2, with D unresolved. The CDR3 contains 11 residues. CDR1 SGHTS and CDR2 YDEGEE come from the germline V gene. The CDR3 loop reads CASRRVYFAAF. The CDR3 DNA reads as TGTGCCAGCCGTCGGGTGTATTTCGCTGCCTTC.

The chain has TRBV4-2 and TRBJ2-4; 7 nucleotides line up with TRBD1. The length of the CDR3 is 17 residues. Germline V gene data show CDR1 as LGHNA and CDR2 as YNFKEQ. The ends lost 1 base at V and 5 bases at J; junction bases unmatched: 11. Here the CDR3 reads CASSQVETGKGQNIQYF. CDR3 nucleotide sequence: TGTGCCAGCAGCCAAGTGGAGACAGGGAAAGGACAAAACATTCAGTACTTC.

A single count supports this clone. The chain uses TRBV5-4 and TRBJ2-1, with 12 bases matching TRBD2. Per the germline V gene, CDR1 is SGHNT and CDR2 is YYREEE (reference sequence). This CDR3 comprises 16 residues. The V and J ends lost 4 bases and 0 bases, in that order; junction bases with no gene match: 2. The CDR3 DNA reads TGTGCCAGCAGCGGACTAGCGGGGCACTCCTACAATGAGCAGTTCTTC. It specifies CASSGLAGHSYNEQFF.

For this clone: The same CDR3 is also encoded by other DNA sequences in this sample. The V gene is TRBV5-1, the J gene TRBJ1-5; no clear D. The CDR3 has 13 residues. The germline V and J ends were trimmed by 4 bases and 0 bases, with 5 bases remaining between them. Germline CDR1 and CDR2: SGHRS and YFSETQ. Here the CDR3 DNA reads TGCGCCAGCAGCCAGGATAGCAATCAGCCCCAGCATTTT. This encodes CASSQDSNQPQHF.

The V call is TRBV2, the J call TRBJ2-1; TRBD1 matches 9 bases. With V trimmed by 7 bases and J by 0 bases, 10 bases remained unmatched. The CDR3 spans 17 residues. Germline lookup yields CDR1 SNHLY and CDR2 FYNNEI. The CDR3: CASTGQGPTPSYNEQFF. CDR3 nucleotides: TGTGCCAGCACCGGACAGGGGCCTACCCCCTCCTACAATGAGCAGTTCTTC.

V usage is TRBV4-1 and J usage is TRBJ1-1, with 7 bases lining up with TRBD1. CDR1 is MGHRA and CDR2 is YSYEKL in the germline V gene. V trimming: 3 bases; J trimming: 1 base; junction bases outside the gene matches: 2. The CDR3 has 14 amino acids. CDR3 sequence reads: CASSQGQKNTEAFF. In DNA, the CDR3 is TGCGCCAGCAGCCAGGGACAGAAGAACACTGAAGCTTTCTTT.

The chain joins TRBV7-3 to TRBJ2-1; D call uncertain. From germline, CDR1 is SGHTA and CDR2 FQGTGA. The CDR3 is 15 residues long. Trimming removed 5 bases from V and 2 bases from J, with 13 bases in between. CDR3 residues: CASSPRNFPYNEQFF. The CDR3 nucleotides are TGTGCCAGCAGCCCTAGAAACTTTCCCTACAATGAGCAGTTCTTC.

The chain joins TRBV27 to TRBJ2-2; no reliable D call. The V and J ends lost 5 bases and 6 bases respectively, with 7 bases between them. The CDR3 length is 12 residues. Germline V CDR1 and CDR2: MNHEY, SMNVEV (reference sequence). The CDR3 sequence: CASSPPAGELFF. The CDR3 nucleotides read TGTGCCAGCAGTCCCCCCGCCGGGGAGCTGTTTTTT.

The chain recombines TRBV5-1 with TRBJ2-3; 8 nucleotides line up with TRBD1. From germline, CDR1 is SGHRS and CDR2 YFSETQ. CDR3 size: 17 residues. V lost 3 bases and J lost 0; bases outside the gene matches: 9. The CDR3 loop is CASSSPRTGRSTDTQYF. The CDR3, as DNA: TGCGCCAGCAGCTCGCCCCGGACAGGGAGAAGCACAGATACGCAGTATTTT.

The chain couples TRBV27 to TRBJ2-1; TRBD2 agrees at 7 bases. This CDR3 has 13 amino acids. CDR1 and CDR2 (germline): MNHEY, SMNVEV (reference sequence). CDR3 in DNA: TGTGCGGCCCGGGCTAGCGGAAACAATGAGCAGTTCTTC. As protein: CAARASGNNEQFF.

This chain connects TRBV5-1 to TRBJ1-3; the D is unclear. Trimming cost V 0 bases and J 0 bases, with 7 bases left between them. The CDR3 sequence is 15 residues long. The germline CDR1 and CDR2 sequences are SGHRS and YFSETQ. The CDR3 sequence is CASSLGAASGNTIYF. The CDR3 DNA reads as TGCGCCAGCAGCTTGGGGGCAGCCTCTGGAAACACCATATATTTT.

The chain couples TRBV11-1 to TRBJ2-7, with 13 bases identical to TRBD2. Germline V CDR1 and CDR2: SGHAT, FQDESV (reference sequence). This CDR3 has 15 amino acids. The trim removed 5 bases at V and 3 bases at J, leaving 4 bases unmatched. The CDR3 DNA reads TGTGCCAGCAGCCCCCGACTAGCGGGAGGCTACGAGCAGTACTTC. As protein: CASSPRLAGGYEQYF.

The chain recombines TRBV7-9 with TRBJ2-2, with unresolved D. This CDR3 has 16 amino acids. In germline, CDR1 is SEHNR, CDR2 FQNEAQ (reference sequence). V shed 8 bases and J shed 2 bases, with 18 bases lying between them. This chain's CDR3 is CASGLPIGSNTGELFF. The CDR3 DNA sequence: TGTGCCAGCGGGCTTCCGATCGGAAGTAACACCGGGGAGCTGTTTTTT.

The V call is TRBV3-1 (or the pseudogene TRBV3-2), the J call TRBJ2-6, with unresolved D. V lost 7 bases to trimming and J lost 4 bases, with 8 bases between them. Germline V gene data show CDR1 as LGHDT and CDR2 as YNNKEL (reference sequence). The CDR3 sequence is 13 residues long. This CDR3 reads CASTPTGANVLTF. The CDR3 DNA reads TGTGCCAGCACCCCAACAGGGGCCAACGTCCTGACTTTC.

V usage is TRBV18 and J usage is TRBJ2-3; TRBD1 aligns across 8 bases. J was trimmed by 1 base and V by 8 bases; bases with no gene match: 8. Germline CDR1 KGHSH, CDR2 LQKENI. This CDR3 contains 15 residues. The CDR3 sequence is CASGIAGQGTDTQYF. The CDR3, as DNA: TGTGCCAGCGGCATTGCGGGACAGGGCACAGATACGCAGTATTTT.

The chain joins TRBV12-1 to TRBJ1-1; TRBD1 reflects the table's D call only, with no check against the DNA. TRBV12-1 corresponds to a pseudogene. This CDR3 is built from 14 residues. CDR3 loop: CASSFVGAWTEAFF. CDR3 in DNA: TGTGCCAGCAGCTTTGTGGGGGCCTGGACTGAAGCTTTCTTT.

This clone came up once. The chain combines TRBV9 with TRBJ1-1; 7 positions agree with TRBD1. The germline V gene encodes CDR1 SGDLS and CDR2 YYNGEE. V lost 3 bases, J lost 0 bases, and 5 bases stayed unmatched. CDR3 length: 15 amino acids. The CDR3 sequence is CASSEQGQMNTEAFF. CDR3 nucleotide sequence: TGTGCCAGCAGCGAACAGGGACAGATGAACACTGAAGCTTTCTTT.

CDR3: CASSWMGGSGYTF. CDR3 DNA: TGTGCCAGCAGTTGGATGGGGGGGTCTGGCTACACCTTC. V is TRBV12-3 or TRBV12-4 and J is TRBJ1-2; possible D gene TRBD1, 5 bases. The ends were cut back, 4 bases at V and 7 bases at J, with 13 bases in the middle. The CDR3 extends over 13 amino acids.

The V and J genes are TRBV7-2 and TRBJ2-4, with 7 bases identical to TRBD2. This CDR3 comprises 12 residues. J was trimmed by 9 bases and V by 4 bases; bases with no gene match: 3. The germline gives CDR1 SGHTA, CDR2 FQGNSA. This CDR3 is CASSSREVIQYF. CDR3 DNA sequence: TGTGCCAGCAGCTCCCGGGAGGTCATTCAGTACTTC.

This rearrangement joins TRBV7-8 to TRBJ2-1, with 9 bases lining up with TRBD1. The V and J ends lost 5 bases and 10 bases, in that order; junction bases with no gene match: 6. CDR3 size: 13 residues. Looked up from germline, CDR1 is SGHVS and CDR2 is FQNEAQ. CDR3 nucleotide sequence: TGTGCCAGCAGCAAAGGACAGGGGAGGGAGCAGTTCTTC. It encodes CASSKGQGREQFF.